The entry below gives a single T cell receptor beta chain sequence along with its context. Antigen: not known. Libraries were prepared by immunoSEQ multiplex PCR; TCRdb keeps only in-frame clonotypes and omits some of them. The sample gives approximately 56,000 clones, 60% to 80% of which show up once; around 5% is in the top ten. The data were obtained in a study of a mutant IDH1 vaccine in newly diagnosed glioma. Study background: Vaccination was launched 4-6 weeks after radiotherapy alone, or with temozolomide cycles. Sex distribution of treated patients was around 62% male and around 38% female; mean age was around 40 years. Visits designated V12 and V13 were conducted at weeks 35 and 47, respectively. Study outcomes and limitations: Seemingly, pseudoprogression had no relation to changes in the top peripheral T cell clonotypes.

Time point given: week 47, end of study. Alongside topical imiquimod, each dose of vaccine comprised 300 ug of mutant IDH1 20-mer peptide. V was pared by 2 bases and J by 3 bases, with 15 bases between. The length of the CDR3 is 15 residues. Germline V gene data show CDR1 as SGHKS and CDR2 as YYEKEE (reference sequence). The TCR was taken from a man aged 50-60 years with glioma. This sequence joins TRBV5-5 and TRBJ2-7, with a weak D call TRBD2 (5 bases). The sequencing here drew on PBMCs, taken from a glioma patient whose treatment included an IDH1 peptide vaccine. This CDR3 reads CASSLETLGDYEQYF. The CDR3 bases are TGTGCCAGCAGCTTAGAAACCCTCGGGGACTACGAGCAGTACTTC.